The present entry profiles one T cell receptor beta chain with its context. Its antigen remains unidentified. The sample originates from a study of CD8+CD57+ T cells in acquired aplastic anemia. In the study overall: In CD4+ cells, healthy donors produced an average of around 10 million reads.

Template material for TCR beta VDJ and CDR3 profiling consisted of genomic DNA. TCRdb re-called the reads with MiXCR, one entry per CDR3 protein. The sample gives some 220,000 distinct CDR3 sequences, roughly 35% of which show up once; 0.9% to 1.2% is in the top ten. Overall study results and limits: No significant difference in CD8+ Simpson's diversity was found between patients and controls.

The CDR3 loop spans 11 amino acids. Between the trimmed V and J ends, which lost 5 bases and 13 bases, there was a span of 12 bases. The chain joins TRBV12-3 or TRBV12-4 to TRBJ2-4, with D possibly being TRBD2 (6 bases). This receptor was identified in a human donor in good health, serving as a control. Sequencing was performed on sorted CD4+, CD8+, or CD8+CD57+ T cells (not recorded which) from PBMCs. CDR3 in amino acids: CASSPGLIQYF. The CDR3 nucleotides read TGTGCCAGCAGTCCCGGACTAATACAGTACTTC.